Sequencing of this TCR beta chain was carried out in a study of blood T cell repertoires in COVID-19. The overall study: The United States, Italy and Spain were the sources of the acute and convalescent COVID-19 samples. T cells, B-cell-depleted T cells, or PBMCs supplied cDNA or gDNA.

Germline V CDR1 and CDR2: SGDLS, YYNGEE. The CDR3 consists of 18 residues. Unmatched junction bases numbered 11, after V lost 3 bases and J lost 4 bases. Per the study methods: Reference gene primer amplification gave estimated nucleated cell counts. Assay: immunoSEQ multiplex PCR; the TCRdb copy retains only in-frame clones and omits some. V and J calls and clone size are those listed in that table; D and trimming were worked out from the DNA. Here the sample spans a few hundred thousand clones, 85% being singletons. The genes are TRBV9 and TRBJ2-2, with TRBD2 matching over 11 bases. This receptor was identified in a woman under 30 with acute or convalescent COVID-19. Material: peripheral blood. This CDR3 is CASSEPLLAGDSTGELFF. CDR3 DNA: TGTGCCAGCAGCGAGCCGCTACTAGCGGGGGACTCCACCGGGGAGCTGTTTTTT.